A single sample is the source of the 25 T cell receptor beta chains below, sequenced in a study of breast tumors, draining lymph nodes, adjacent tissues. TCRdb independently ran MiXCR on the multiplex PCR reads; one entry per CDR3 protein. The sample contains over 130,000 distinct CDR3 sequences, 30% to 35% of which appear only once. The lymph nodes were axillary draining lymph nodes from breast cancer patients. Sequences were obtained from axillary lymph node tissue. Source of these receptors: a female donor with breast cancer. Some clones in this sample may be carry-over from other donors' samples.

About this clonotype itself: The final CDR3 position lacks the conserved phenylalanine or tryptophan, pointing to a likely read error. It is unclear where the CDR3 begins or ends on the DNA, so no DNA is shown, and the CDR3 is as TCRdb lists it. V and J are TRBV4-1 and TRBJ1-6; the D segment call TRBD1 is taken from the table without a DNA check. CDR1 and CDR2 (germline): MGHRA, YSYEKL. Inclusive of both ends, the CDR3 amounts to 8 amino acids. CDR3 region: CASSQVRG.

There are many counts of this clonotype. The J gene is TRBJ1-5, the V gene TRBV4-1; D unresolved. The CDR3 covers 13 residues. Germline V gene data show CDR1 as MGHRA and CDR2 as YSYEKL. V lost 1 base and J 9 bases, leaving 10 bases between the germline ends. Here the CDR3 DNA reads TGCGCCAGCAGCCAAGGTGAGGTGCCGCCCCAGCATTTT. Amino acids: CASSQGEVPPQHF.

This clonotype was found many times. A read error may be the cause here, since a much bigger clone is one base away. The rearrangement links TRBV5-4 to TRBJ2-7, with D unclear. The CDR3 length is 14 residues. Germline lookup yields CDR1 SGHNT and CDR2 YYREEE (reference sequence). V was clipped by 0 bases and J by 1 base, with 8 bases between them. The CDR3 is CASSLGRASYEQYF. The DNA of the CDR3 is TGTGCCAGCAGCTTGGGACGGGCTTCCTACGAGCAGTACTTC.

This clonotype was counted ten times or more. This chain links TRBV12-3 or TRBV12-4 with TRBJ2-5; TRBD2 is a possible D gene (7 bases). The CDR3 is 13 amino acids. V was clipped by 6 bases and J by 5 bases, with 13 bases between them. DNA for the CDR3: TGTGCCAGCAGGGTACAGGGAGGGGAGACCCAGTACTTC. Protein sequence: CASRVQGGETQYF.

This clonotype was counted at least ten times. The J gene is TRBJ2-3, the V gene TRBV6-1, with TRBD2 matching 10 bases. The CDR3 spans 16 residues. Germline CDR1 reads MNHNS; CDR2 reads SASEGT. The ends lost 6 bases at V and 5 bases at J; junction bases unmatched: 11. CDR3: CASRATLAGAGDTQYF. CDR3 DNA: TGTGCCAGCAGAGCTACCCTAGCGGGGGCTGGAGATACGCAGTATTTT.

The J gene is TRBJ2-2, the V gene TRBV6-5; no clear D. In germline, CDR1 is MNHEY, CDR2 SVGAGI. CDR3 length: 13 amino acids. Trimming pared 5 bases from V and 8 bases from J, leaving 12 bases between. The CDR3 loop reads CASSHPVSGELFF. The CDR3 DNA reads TGTGCCAGCAGTCACCCGGTTTCAGGGGAGCTGTTTTTT.

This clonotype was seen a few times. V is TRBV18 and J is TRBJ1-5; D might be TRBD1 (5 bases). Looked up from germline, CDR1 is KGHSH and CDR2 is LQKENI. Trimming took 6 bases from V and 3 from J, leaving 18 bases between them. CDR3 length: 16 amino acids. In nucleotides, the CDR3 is TGTGCCAGCTCCCACAACGGGGGGTATAACAATCAGCCCCAGCATTTT. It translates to CASSHNGGYNNQPQHF.

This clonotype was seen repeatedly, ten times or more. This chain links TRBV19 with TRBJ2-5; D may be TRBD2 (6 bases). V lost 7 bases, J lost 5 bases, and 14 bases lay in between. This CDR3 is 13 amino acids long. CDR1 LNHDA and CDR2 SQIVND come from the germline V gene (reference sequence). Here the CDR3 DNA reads TGTGCCAGTACCACCCAGGGACTCGAGACCCAGTACTTC. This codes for CASTTQGLETQYF.

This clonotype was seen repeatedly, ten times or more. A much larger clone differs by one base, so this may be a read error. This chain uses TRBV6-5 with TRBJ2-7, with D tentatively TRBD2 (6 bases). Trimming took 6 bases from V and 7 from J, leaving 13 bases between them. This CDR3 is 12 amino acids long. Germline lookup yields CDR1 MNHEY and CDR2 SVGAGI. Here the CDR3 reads CASSPNAGEQYV. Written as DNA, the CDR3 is TGTGCCAGCAGCCCTAACGCGGGGGAGCAGTACGTC.

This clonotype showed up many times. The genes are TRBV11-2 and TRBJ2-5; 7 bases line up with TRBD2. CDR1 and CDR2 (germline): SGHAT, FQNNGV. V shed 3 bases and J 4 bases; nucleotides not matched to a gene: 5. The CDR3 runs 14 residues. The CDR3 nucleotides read TGTGCCAGCAGCTTTGATGGGACTACAGAGACCCAGTACTTC. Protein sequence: CASSFDGTTETQYF.

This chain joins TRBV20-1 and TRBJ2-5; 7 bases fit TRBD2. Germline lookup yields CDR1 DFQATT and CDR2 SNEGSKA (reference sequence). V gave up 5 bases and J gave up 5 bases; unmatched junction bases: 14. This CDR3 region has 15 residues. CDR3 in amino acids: CSARGAGTYNETQYF. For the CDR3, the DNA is TGCAGTGCTCGGGGAGCGGGGACGTACAATGAGACCCAGTACTTC.

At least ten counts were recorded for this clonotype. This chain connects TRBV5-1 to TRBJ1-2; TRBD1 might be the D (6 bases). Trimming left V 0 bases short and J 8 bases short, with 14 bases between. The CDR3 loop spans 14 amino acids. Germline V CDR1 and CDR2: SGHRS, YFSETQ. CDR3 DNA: TGCGCCAGCAGCTTGGCCCCGGGGGCAAAGGGCTACACCTTC. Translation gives CASSLAPGAKGYTF.

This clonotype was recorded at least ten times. The CDR3 nucleotides read TGTGCCAGCAGTTTCGGGACAGGGGCTGCAGAGACCCAGTACTTC. This encodes CASSFGTGAAETQYF. The chain recombines TRBV7-3 with TRBJ2-5; TRBD1 agrees at 10 bases. Germline CDR1 reads SGHTA; CDR2 reads FQGTGA. The CDR3 covers 15 residues. With V trimmed by 6 bases and J by 4 bases, 8 bases remained unmatched.

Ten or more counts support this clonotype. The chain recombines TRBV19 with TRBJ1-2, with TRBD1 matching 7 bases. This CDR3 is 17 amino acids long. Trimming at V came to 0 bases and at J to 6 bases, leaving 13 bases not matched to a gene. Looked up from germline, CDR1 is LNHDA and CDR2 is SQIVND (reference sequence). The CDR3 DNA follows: TGTGCCAGTAGTATAGATGTTGGCGGTGTGCAGGGGGATGGCTACACCTTC. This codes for CASSIDVGGVQGDGYTF.

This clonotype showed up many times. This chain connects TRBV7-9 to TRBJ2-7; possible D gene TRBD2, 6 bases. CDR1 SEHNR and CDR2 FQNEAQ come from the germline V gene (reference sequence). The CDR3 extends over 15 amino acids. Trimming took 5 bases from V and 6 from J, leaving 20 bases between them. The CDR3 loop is CASSPGGYWGSEQYF. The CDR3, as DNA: TGTGCCAGCAGCCCTGGGGGGTACTGGGGATCCGAGCAGTACTTC.

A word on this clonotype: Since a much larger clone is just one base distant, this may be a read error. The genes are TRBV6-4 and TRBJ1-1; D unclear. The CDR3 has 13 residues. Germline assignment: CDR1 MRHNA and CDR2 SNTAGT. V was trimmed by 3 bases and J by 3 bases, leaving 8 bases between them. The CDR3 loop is CASSEMVDTEAFF. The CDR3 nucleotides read TGTGCCAGCAGTGAGATGGTTGACACTGAAGCTTTCTTT.

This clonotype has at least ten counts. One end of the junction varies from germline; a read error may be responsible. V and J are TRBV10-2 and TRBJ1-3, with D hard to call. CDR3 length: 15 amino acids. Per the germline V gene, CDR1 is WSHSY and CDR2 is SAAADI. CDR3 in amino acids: CASMTGLSSGNIIYF. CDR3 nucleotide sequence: TGCGCCAGCATGACTGGTCTAAGCTCTGGAAACATCATATATTTT.

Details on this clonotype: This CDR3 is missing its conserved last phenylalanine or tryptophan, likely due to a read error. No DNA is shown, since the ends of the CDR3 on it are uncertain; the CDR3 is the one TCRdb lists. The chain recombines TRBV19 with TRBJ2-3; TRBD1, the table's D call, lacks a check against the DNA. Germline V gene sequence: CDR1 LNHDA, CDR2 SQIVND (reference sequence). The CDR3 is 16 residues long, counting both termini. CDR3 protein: CASSNPGTAPGDTRYS.

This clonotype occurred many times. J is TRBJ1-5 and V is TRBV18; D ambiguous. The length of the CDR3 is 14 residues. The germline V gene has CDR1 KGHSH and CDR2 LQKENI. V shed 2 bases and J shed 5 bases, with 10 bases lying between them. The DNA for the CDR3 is TGTGCCAGCTCACCAATGCCAGAAGATCAGCCCCAGCATTTT. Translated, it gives CASSPMPEDQPQHF.

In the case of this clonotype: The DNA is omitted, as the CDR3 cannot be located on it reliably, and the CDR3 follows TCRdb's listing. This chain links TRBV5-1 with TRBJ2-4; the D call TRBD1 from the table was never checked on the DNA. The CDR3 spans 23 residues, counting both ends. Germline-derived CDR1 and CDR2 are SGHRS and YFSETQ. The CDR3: CASSPDRFGTEAFFGQGKNIQYF.

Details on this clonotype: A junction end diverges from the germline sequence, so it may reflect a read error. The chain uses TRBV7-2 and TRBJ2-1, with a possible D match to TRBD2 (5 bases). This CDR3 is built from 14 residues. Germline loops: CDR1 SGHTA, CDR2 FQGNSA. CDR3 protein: CASSSVDGTGVLVF. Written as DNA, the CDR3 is TGTGCCAGCAGCTCAGTGGACGGAACCGGGGTTTTGGTTTTC.

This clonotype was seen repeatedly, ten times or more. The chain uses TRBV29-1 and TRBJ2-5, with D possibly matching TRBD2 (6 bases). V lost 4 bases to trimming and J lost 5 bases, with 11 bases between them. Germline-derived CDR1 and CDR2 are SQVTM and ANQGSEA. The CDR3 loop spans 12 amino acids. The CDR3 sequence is CSVVEGRETQYF. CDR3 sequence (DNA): TGCAGCGTTGTGGAGGGTAGGGAGACCCAGTACTTC.

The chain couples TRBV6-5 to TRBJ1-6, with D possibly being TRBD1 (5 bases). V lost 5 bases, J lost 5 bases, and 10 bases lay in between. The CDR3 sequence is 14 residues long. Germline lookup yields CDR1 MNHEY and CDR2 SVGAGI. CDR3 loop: CASSLRVDNSPLHF. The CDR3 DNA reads TGTGCCAGCAGTCTCAGGGTTGATAATTCACCCCTCCACTTT.

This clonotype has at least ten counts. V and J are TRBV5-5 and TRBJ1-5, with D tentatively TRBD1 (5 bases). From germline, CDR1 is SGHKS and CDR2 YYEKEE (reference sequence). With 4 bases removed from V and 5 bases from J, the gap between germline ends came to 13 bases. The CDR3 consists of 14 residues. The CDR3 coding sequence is TGTGCCAGCAGCACGGACAAGCATTATCAGCCCCAGCATTTT. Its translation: CASSTDKHYQPQHF. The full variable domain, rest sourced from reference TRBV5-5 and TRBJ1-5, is DAGVTQSPTHLIKTRGQQVTLRCSPISGHKSVSWYQQVLGQGPQFIFQYYEKEERGRGNFPDRFSARQFPNYSSELNVNALLLGDSALYLCASSTDKHYQPQHFGDGTRLSIL.

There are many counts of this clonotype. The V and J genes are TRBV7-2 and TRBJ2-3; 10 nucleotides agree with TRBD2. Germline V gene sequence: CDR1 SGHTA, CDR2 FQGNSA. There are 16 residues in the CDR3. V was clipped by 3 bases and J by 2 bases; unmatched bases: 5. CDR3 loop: CASSFTSGVTTDTQYF. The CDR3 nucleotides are TGTGCCAGCAGCTTCACTAGCGGGGTGACCACAGATACGCAGTATTTT.